This TCR beta chain was identified during a study of cytomegalovirus exposure and HLA in healthy donors (TCRdb year 2017). Context from the whole study: According to an earlier analysis of several hundred of the donors, 200 million or so T cells yielded roughly 110 million unique TCR beta sequences and more than 250 Gb of sequence data. An earlier analysis of a few hundred of the donors applied high-throughput TCR beta sequencing to assess whether each TCR beta V gene segment acted as functional or pseudogenic. HLA typing included class I and class II loci at four-digit resolution. A few DR-DQ haplotypes were treated as single units for association and clustering because of strong linkage in the cohort. Along with the roughly 670-subject first cohort, a separate validation cohort of approximately 110 different subjects was used. Donor age, sex, ethnicity and CMV serostatus were compiled alongside the repertoire data. The aim of the study was to test whether cataloging public T cell receptors could identify signatures of past pathogen exposure. Roughly 290 gigabases of sequencing data and about 92 million unique TCR sequences made up an early release that covered some 640 HLA-typed donors. All discovery cohort repertoires had been generated on a single sequencing platform. In a later genetic analysis, genome-wide SNP genotypes for about three fifths of the roughly 670 donors were used, and that subset was treated as a discovery cohort. The study used immunosequencing to profile the T cell repertoires of 666 subjects and linked those repertoires to cytomegalovirus serostatus. Typing coverage varied by locus: about 620-630 donors for A, B, C, DRB1 and DQB1; under 550 for DQA1; over 600 for DPA1; some 470 for DPB1. The study combined high-throughput TCR immunosequencing, statistical association of individual TCRs with disease status, and machine learning to predict cytomegalovirus infection status. Among about 370 genotyped donors of the cohort, an average of roughly 230,000 unique TCR beta nucleotide sequences was sequenced per donor, of which 15% to 20% were non-productive. To study patterns of TCR occurrence, a later analysis re-analyzed previously published TCR beta repertoires from around 670 donors and added high-resolution HLA genotyping. The genetic ancestry cluster associated with self-reported Caucasian donors included roughly 84% of the roughly 380 genotyped donors. In the later analysis, no new phenotypic data were used to find candidate immune exposures; instead, reliance was placed on TCR beta sequences and their occurrence across donors. On the study overall, not on this receptor specifically: In a later analysis, several top co-occurrence clusters were reported to appear linked to parvovirus B19, influenza, CMV and Epstein-Barr virus. A few of the identified cytomegalovirus-associated TCR beta chains were confirmed in vitro to be specific for cytomegalovirus antigens. A group of highly shared sequence variants was considered likely to be a technical artifact of the sequencing pipeline. While some public TCRs were present in many individuals, most TCR sequences turned up only very rarely across donors. A later analysis associated 16,951 TCR beta sequences with specific HLA alleles at a false discovery rate of 0.05. A later genetic analysis associated a missense DCLRE1C variant with V-gene and J-gene trimming of TCR beta chains, and an independent cohort replicated the association. The study gave a list of about 150 TCR beta chains associated with cytomegalovirus. The cohort was sequenced for TCR beta chains only, and without alpha or paired-chain data the features that could be detected were limited. A later analysis found that most CMV-associated TCR beta chains appeared HLA-restricted, with HLA associations seemingly driven largely by CMV exposure. In a later analysis, the rate of TCR association differed among HLA loci, with DRB1 alleles having the most associated TCRs and HLA-C alleles having the fewest. Because HLA typing was unavailable for some donors at each locus, only the typed subset was used in association tests. A further reported finding was that TCR beta sequences accurately predicted the HLA-A and HLA-B alleles for most subjects in the first cohort. The classifier was reported to diagnose cytomegalovirus status with high specificity and sensitivity in both the original cohort and the validation cohort. In a later analysis, HLA-associated TCR beta chains were found to be more clonally expanded and to have lower generation probabilities than equally common non-associated chains. Compared with the approximately 670-donor mean, donors in an Asian-associated ancestry cluster had fewer N-insertions in productive TCRs, according to a later genetic analysis. Roughly uniform sequencing depth across donors was assumed in presence/absence analyses, although this assumption may not hold. Linkage disequilibrium might explain the correlated functional status among segregating V segments, but an unknown experimental factor could not be ruled out. The only immune exposure information available for the cohort was CMV serostatus. Assigning TCR associations to individual alleles was difficult when HLA alleles, especially DR and DQ, strongly co-occurred. Seventeen rarely observed V segments, including chromosome 9 orphons, were excluded from the earlier analysis of several hundred of the donors because counts were too low. The authors suggested that the approach could potentially be generalized to other disease states and immunological phenotypes. An earlier analysis of approximately 530 of the donors showed that most TCR beta V segments appeared in productive rearrangements either about 90% or about 30% of the time, which broadly matched IMGT annotations.

The cohort was made up of several hundred healthy bone marrow donors. At the time of sampling, all cohort members were nominally healthy, though unrecorded immune exposures were likely present. The donor tested CMV seronegative, placing the donor among the 300 to 400 seronegative members of the cohort. A peripheral blood sample was collected from each donor, and TCR beta sequencing was performed on peripheral blood mononuclear cells. Genomic DNA was extracted from the blood cell samples with the Qiagen DNeasy Blood Extraction Kit. Library creation used the immunoSEQ multiplex PCR assay. For the multiplex PCR, a mixture combining 60 forward primers for TCR Vbeta segments and 13 reverse primers for TCR Jbeta segments was used. The CDR3 region of rearranged TCR beta genes was amplified from genomic DNA by a multiplex PCR assay. The Illumina HiSeq System was used to sequence the amplified TCR beta libraries as 87-base-pair reads. Concerning the study's data processing: In a later analysis, tens of millions of unique TCR beta chains were counted across the 500 to 700 repertoires, and about 10 million of these chains were shared by at least two donors. A nearest-neighbor algorithm error-corrected the raw reads and collapsed the reads into unique sequences, merging closely related sequences to remove PCR and sequencing errors. To assign V, D and J gene segments, CDR3 sequences were aligned to IMGT reference sequences. For a sequence to be retained, a match of at least six nucleotides to both a V gene segment and a J gene segment was required. Rearrangements were called productive when the CDR3 lacked stop codons and stayed in frame with V and J; all others were non-productive. CDR3 was defined according to IMGT convention as the region running from the second conserved V-encoded cysteine to the conserved J-encoded phenylalanine. In an earlier analysis of more than 550 of the donors, sequences lacking an unambiguous match to a single V gene segment were excluded. An earlier analysis of almost 600 of the donors classified V segments as functional when productive rearrangements were above 56.7% and as segregating when the standard deviation between donors was above 5%. To diagnose cytomegalovirus status from the catalog of TCR beta chain sequences, a statistical classification framework was built. A later analysis assigned V and J genes by comparing TCR nucleotide sequences with IMGT/GENE-DB human TR gene sequences. A later analysis assigned CDR3 sequences and most-parsimonious VDJ recombination scenarios with the TCRdist pipeline. In a later analysis, each TCR beta chain was defined by its CDR3 amino acid sequence together with its V-gene family, and reads lacking a unique V-gene family were excluded. In a later analysis, 500 to 650 highly shared, low-generation-probability nucleotide sequences were removed to address suspected cross-contamination and a sequencing artifact. In a later analysis, a clonal expansion index for each public chain was calculated from normalized within-repertoire ranks of inferred template counts. A later analysis computed generation probabilities with a VDJ recombination model fitted to out-of-frame rearrangements, and checked the results against IGoR. In a later analysis, TCR-TCR, TCR-HLA and TCR-CMV co-occurrence was scored with hypergeometric tests, and a repertoire-size bias correction was applied to TCR pairs. In a later analysis, false discovery rates were estimated by permuting HLA or CMV assignments 20 times. In a later analysis, co-occurring TCRs were grouped using DBSCAN, with TCRdist sequence similarity added in when clustering inside HLA-allele-positive subsets. For co-occurrence clustering, repertoires with fewer than 30,000 or more than 120,000 public chains were excluded, along with five or six repertoires with anomalous nucleotide sharing. TCRdb limited this immuneACCESS table to in-frame rearrangements with V and J called. A share of clones is missing; checked studies link under half to unresolved V genes, and the rest is unexplained. The V and J calls and clone size were taken over from that table, and D and trimming were inferred from the DNA. This sample holds 90,000 to 110,000 clones; 81% were observed only once. The leading ten clones occupy roughly 2.2% of the sample.

For this clone: Its antigen is currently not known. Nothing much larger sits one base from this clone, and base qualities are not available.

Input material: PBMCs. The receptor was derived from a woman younger than 45 in good health and CMV-seronegative.

CDR3 region: CASSRRGRGETQYF. The nucleotide sequence reads as follows: TGTGCCAGCAGCCGGAGGGGGCGCGGAGAGACCCAGTACTTC. The sequence joins TRBV5-6 to TRBJ2-5; D gene: possibly TRBD1, on 7 matching bases. Taken from cysteine to phenylalanine, the CDR3 has 14 residues. Kept here is only the CDR3 DNA, which spans 42 bases and is read in frame from base 1. CDR1 is given as SGHDT and CDR2 as YYEEEE, both from the germline V gene. The germline ends are 14 bases apart after V is trimmed by 4 bases and J by 4 bases. Reference TRBV5-6 and TRBJ2-5 genes cover what lies past the CDR3, so the full variable domain is DAGVTQSPTHLIKTRGQQVTLRCSPKSGHDTVSWYQQALGQGPQFIFQYYEEEERQRGNFPDRFSGHQFPNYSSELNVNALLLGDSALYLCASSRRGRGETQYFGPGTRLLVL.